Listed below are T cell receptor beta chains from one sample, sequenced in a study of blood T cells in healthy people across ages. TCRdb reprocessed the 5' RACE reads via MiXCR and lists one record per CDR3 protein. The sample carries 780,000 or so distinct CDR3 sequences, about 61% recorded once. The sample taken for sequencing was blood. The receptors derive from a middle-aged man in good health. Both conserved end residues are part of each CDR3. D genes are given only for firm matches. Where a row states a size, it is once, few, many or the class of an expanded clone; other rows omit it.

J	D	size	V	CDR3	DNA
TRBJ1-5	NA	few	TRBV4-3	CASSQDAGADQPQHF	TGCGCCAGCAGCCAAGATGCGGGAGCGGATCAGCCCCAGCATTTT
TRBJ2-7	NA	NA	TRBV2	CASSEVTGSEQYF	TGTGCCAGCAGTGAAGTAACAGGGAGCGAGCAGTACTTC
TRBJ2-7	NA	NA	TRBV10-2	CASSVRISEQYF	TGCGCCAGCAGTGTCAGGATATCCGAGCAGTACTTC
TRBJ2-5	NA	NA	TRBV24-1	CATSDPTSRGAQETQYF	TGTGCCACCAGTGACCCGACGAGCCGGGGGGCCCAAGAGACCCAGTACTTC
TRBJ1-5	NA	NA	TRBV12-3/TRBV12-4	CASSFDPNQPQHF	TGTGCCAGCAGTTTCGACCCCAATCAGCCCCAGCATTTT
TRBJ2-3	NA	NA	TRBV27	CASSLYFSDTQYF	TGTGCCAGCAGTTTGTACTTCTCAGATACGCAGTATTTT
TRBJ2-2	TRBD1	NA	TRBV12-3/TRBV12-4	CASRDRGQVAGELFF	TGTGCCAGCCGAGACAGGGGGCAGGTGGCCGGGGAGCTGTTTTTT
TRBJ2-2	NA	NA	TRBV5-1	CASSFVELGTGELFF	TGCGCCAGCAGCTTCGTCGAACTGGGAACCGGGGAGCTGTTTTTT
TRBJ2-5	NA	NA	TRBV5-1	CASSFSRTGTLGPETQYF	TGCGCCAGCAGCTTCTCGAGAACCGGGACTCTAGGCCCAGAGACCCAGTACTTC
TRBJ1-4	NA	NA	TRBV20-1	CSAFTGRTNEKLFF	TGCAGTGCTTTCACAGGGAGAACTAATGAAAAACTGTTTTTT
TRBJ1-1	NA	NA	TRBV11-2	CASSLDPGNTEAFF	TGTGCCAGCAGCTTAGATCCGGGGAACACTGAAGCTTTCTTT
TRBJ1-2	NA	few	TRBV11-3	CASSLVRGSRGYTF	TGTGCCAGCAGCTTAGTTCGAGGCAGCCGTGGCTACACCTTC
TRBJ2-3	TRBD2	NA	TRBV20-1	CSARVPGLAGGGDTQYF	TGCAGTGCTAGAGTTCCGGGACTAGCGGGAGGGGGAGATACGCAGTATTTT
TRBJ1-4	TRBD1	NA	TRBV20-1	CSANGETGGLGEKLFF	TGCAGTGCTAATGGAGAGACAGGGGGCCTAGGCGAAAAACTGTTTTTT
TRBJ2-5	NA	NA	TRBV20-1	CSASGRNQETQYF	TGCAGTGCTAGCGGGCGCAACCAAGAGACCCAGTACTTC
TRBJ1-1	NA	NA	TRBV3-1	CASSPRTCGDTEAFF	TGTGCCAGCAGCCCCAGAACATGTGGGGACACTGAAGCTTTCTTT
TRBJ2-7	TRBD1	few	TRBV6-1	CACRTGDYEQYF	TGTGCCTGCCGGACAGGGGACTACGAGCAGTACTTC
TRBJ2-6	TRBD1	NA	TRBV4-3	CASSQPGQGRTGANVLTF	TGCGCCAGCAGCCAGCCGGGACAGGGACGGACTGGGGCCAACGTCCTGACTTTC
TRBJ1-5	TRBD1	NA	TRBV6-6	CASRFPGTTGGEQPQHF	TGTGCCAGCAGATTCCCAGGCACGACAGGGGGCGAACAGCCCCAGCATTTT
TRBJ2-2	NA	NA	TRBV11-2	CASSRNGLEGELFF	TGTGCCAGCAGCCGAAACGGACTGGAGGGGGAGCTGTTTTTT
TRBJ2-7	TRBD2	few	TRBV3-1	CASSRDLMREMYSEQYF	TGTGCCAGCAGCCGGGATTTAATGCGGGAGATGTATTCCGAGCAGTACTTC
TRBJ1-1	TRBD1	NA	TRBV28	CASRYRDRRTDEAFF	TGTGCCAGCAGATATAGGGACAGACGTACGGATGAAGCTTTCTTT
TRBJ1-6	NA	NA	TRBV5-1	CASSLSPGSPSPLHF	TGCGCCAGCAGCTTGTCTCCAGGGTCCCCGTCACCCCTCCACTTT
TRBJ1-2	NA	NA	TRBV10-3	CASVKEGGYGYTF	TGTGCCTCAGTAAAAGAGGGCGGCTATGGCTACACCTTC
TRBJ2-3	TRBD2	NA	TRBV3-1	CASSQNTSGRSGTDTQYF	TGTGCCAGCAGCCAGAACACTAGCGGGAGGTCAGGCACAGATACGCAGTATTTT
TRBJ2-3	NA	few	TRBV7-6	CAVGGAVGDTQYF	TGTGCCGTAGGCGGCGCAGTTGGAGATACGCAGTATTTT
TRBJ2-3	NA	few	TRBV5-1	CASSLRIAASTDTQYF	TGCGCCAGCAGCTTACGAATAGCGGCTAGCACAGATACGCAGTATTTT
TRBJ2-1	NA	NA	TRBV28	CASSFATPGTSLAREQFF	TGTGCCAGCAGTTTTGCCACCCCCGGGACATCACTAGCACGTGAGCAGTTCTTC
TRBJ2-1	NA	NA	TRBV7-2	CASSTEASYNEQFF	TGTGCCAGCAGCACAGAGGCTAGCTACAATGAGCAGTTCTTC
TRBJ2-7	TRBD2	NA	TRBV29-1	CSVEALSGTPALLYF	TGCAGCGTTGAAGCTCTTAGCGGGACCCCAGCCCTCCTGTACTTC
TRBJ2-3	TRBD2	NA	TRBV7-2	CASSPRGSTSGGLTQYF	TGTGCCAGCAGCCCCCGTGGTTCGACTAGCGGGGGTTTGACGCAGTATTTT
TRBJ2-6	NA	NA	TRBV9	CASSVRVGANVLTF	TGTGCCAGCAGCGTAAGGGTTGGGGCCAACGTCCTGACTTTC
TRBJ2-5	NA	once	TRBV12-3/TRBV12-4	CASSLGTGLGTQYF	TGTGCCAGCAGTTTAGGGACCGGGTTGGGGACCCAGTACTTC
TRBJ1-1	NA	few	TRBV6-5	CASRDRDGHDEAFF	TGTGCCAGCAGGGACCGGGACGGCCACGATGAAGCTTTCTTT
TRBJ2-1	NA	NA	TRBV12-3/TRBV12-4	CASSLTGLHEQFF	TGTGCCAGCAGCCTTACAGGGCTCCACGAGCAGTTCTTC
TRBJ2-3	NA	NA	TRBV12-3/TRBV12-4	CASSLGRGPPGTDTQYF	TGTGCCAGCAGTTTAGGTCGGGGACCGCCGGGCACAGATACGCAGTATTTT
TRBJ2-5	NA	many	TRBV7-6	CASSVVVQETQYF	TGTGCCAGCAGCGTAGTTGTCCAAGAGACCCAGTACTTC
TRBJ2-4	NA	once	TRBV6-1	CASRPQGLPDIQYF	TGTGCCAGCAGACCCCAGGGGCTCCCGGACATTCAGTACTTC
TRBJ2-7	NA	NA	TRBV7-2	CASSLRGESYEQYF	TGTGCCAGCAGCTTGAGGGGGGAGTCCTACGAGCAGTACTTC
TRBJ1-4	TRBD1	NA	TRBV4-2	CASASGQGEKLFF	TGTGCCAGTGCATCGGGACAGGGGGAAAAACTGTTTTTT
TRBJ2-5	NA	few	TRBV28	CASWTDAYQETQYF	TGTGCCAGCTGGACCGATGCTTACCAAGAGACCCAGTACTTC
TRBJ2-5	NA	few	TRBV25-1	CASMGETQYF	TGTGCCAGCATGGGAGAGACCCAGTACTTC
TRBJ2-1	TRBD2	NA	TRBV4-1	CASSNHLRSSGRDNEQFF	TGCGCCAGCAGCAACCATCTTAGGAGTAGCGGGAGGGACAATGAGCAGTTCTTC
TRBJ2-3	NA	NA	TRBV7-9	CASSFGVFGTDTQYF	TGTGCCAGCAGCTTCGGGGTTTTTGGCACAGATACGCAGTATTTT
TRBJ2-1	TRBD1	NA	TRBV11-2	CASRREQGMISNEQFF	TGTGCCAGCAGGAGAGAACAGGGGATGATTTCAAATGAGCAGTTCTTC
TRBJ2-5	TRBD1	NA	TRBV5-1	CASSEPDRGIQETRYF	TGCGCCAGCAGTGAGCCAGACAGGGGAATCCAAGAGACCCGGTACTTC
TRBJ2-5	NA	NA	TRBV10-3	CAISESSSGETQYF	TGTGCCATCAGTGAAAGTAGCTCCGGGGAGACCCAGTACTTC
TRBJ1-1	TRBD1	NA	TRBV6-5	CASSYSTGGLTEAFF	TGTGCCAGCAGTTACTCGACAGGGGGGCTCACTGAAGCTTTCTTT
TRBJ2-7	NA	NA	TRBV20-1	CSVRIGAYEQYF	TGCAGTGTAAGGATTGGGGCCTACGAGCAGTACTTC
TRBJ2-5	NA	NA	TRBV5-1	CASSLAGQPVQETQYF	TGCGCCAGCAGCTTGGCCGGGCAACCAGTCCAAGAGACCCAGTACTTC
TRBJ2-7	TRBD1	NA	TRBV2	CASRQGSYYEQYF	TGTGCCTCCCGACAGGGCTCTTACTACGAGCAGTACTTC
TRBJ2-7	TRBD1	NA	TRBV4-1	CASSLQGTRYEQYF	TGCGCCAGCAGCCTACAGGGGACCCGCTACGAGCAGTACTTC
TRBJ2-2	TRBD1	few	TRBV27	CASSQRGQMTGELFF	TGTGCCAGCAGTCAGAGGGGACAGATGACCGGGGAGCTGTTTTTT
TRBJ2-3	NA	NA	TRBV20-1	CSAPRPDTYRDTQYF	TGCAGTGCCCCCAGACCGGACACTTATCGGGATACGCAGTATTTT